This entry describes one T cell receptor beta chain. The sample comes from a study of CD8+CD57+ T cells in acquired aplastic anemia. It was patients with CD8+CD57+ cell expansion by flow cytometry who were chosen for sequencing. At the time of blood sampling, patients had not yet received any therapy. The use of genomic DNA as template underpinned the TCR beta VDJ and CDR3 profiling. One entry per CDR3 protein, called by TCRdb with MiXCR from the reads. The sample lists about 180,000 distinct CDR3 sequences, roughly 50% occurring once. Germline lookup yields CDR1 SGHRS and CDR2 YFSETQ. This CDR3 contains 13 residues. V lost 2 bases, J lost 5 bases, and 10 bases lay in between.

The V gene is TRBV5-1, the J gene TRBJ2-5; D gene unclear. This receptor was identified in a human donor with aplastic anemia. Source material: sorted CD4+, CD8+, or CD8+CD57+ T cells (not recorded which) from PBMCs. The CDR3 is CASSFTLRETQYF. DNA of the CDR3: TGCGCCAGCAGCTTCACCCTACGGGAGACCCAGTACTTC. Filled out from reference TRBV5-1 and TRBJ2-5, the complete variable domain reads KAGVTQTPRYLIKTRGQQVTLSCSPISGHRSVSWYQQTPGQGLQFLFEYFSETQRNKGNFPGRFSGRQFSNSRSEMNVSTLELGDSALYLCASSFTLRETQYFGPGTRLLVL.